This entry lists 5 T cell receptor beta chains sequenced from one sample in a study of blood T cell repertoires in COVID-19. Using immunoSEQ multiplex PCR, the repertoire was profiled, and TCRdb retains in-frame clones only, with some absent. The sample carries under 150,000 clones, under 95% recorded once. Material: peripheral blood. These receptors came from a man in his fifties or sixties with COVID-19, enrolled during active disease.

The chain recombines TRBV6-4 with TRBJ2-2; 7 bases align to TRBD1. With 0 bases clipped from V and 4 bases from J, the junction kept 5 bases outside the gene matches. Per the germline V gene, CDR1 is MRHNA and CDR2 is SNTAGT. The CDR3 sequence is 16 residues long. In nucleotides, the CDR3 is TGTGCCAGCAGTGACTCACGGACAGGTGTCACCGGGGAGCTGTTTTTT. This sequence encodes CASSDSRTGVTGELFF.

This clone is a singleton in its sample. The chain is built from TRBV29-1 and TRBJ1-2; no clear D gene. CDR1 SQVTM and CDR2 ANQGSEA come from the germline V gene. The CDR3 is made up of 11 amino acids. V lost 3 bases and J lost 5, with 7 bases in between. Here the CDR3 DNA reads TGCAGCGTTGATCAGCGTTATGGCTACACCTTC. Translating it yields CSVDQRYGYTF.

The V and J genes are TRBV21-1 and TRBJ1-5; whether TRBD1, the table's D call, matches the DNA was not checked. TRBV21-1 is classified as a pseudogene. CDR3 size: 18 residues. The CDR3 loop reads CASSRPNERQGERQPQHF. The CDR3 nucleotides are TGTGCCAGCAGCAGACCCAACGAAAGACAGGGGGAAAGGCAGCCCCAGCATTTT.

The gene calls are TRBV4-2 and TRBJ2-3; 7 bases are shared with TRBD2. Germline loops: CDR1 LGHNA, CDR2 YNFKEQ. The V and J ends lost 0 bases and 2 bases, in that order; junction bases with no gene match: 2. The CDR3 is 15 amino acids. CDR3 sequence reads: CASSQERGDTDTQYF. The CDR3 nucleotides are TGTGCCAGCAGCCAAGAACGGGGGGACACAGATACGCAGTATTTT.

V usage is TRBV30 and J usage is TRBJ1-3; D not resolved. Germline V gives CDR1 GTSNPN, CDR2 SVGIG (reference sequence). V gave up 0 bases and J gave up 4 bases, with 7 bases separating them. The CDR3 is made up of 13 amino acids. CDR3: CAWSVTGGNTIYF. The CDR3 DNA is TGTGCCTGGAGTGTCACGGGGGGAAACACCATATATTTT.